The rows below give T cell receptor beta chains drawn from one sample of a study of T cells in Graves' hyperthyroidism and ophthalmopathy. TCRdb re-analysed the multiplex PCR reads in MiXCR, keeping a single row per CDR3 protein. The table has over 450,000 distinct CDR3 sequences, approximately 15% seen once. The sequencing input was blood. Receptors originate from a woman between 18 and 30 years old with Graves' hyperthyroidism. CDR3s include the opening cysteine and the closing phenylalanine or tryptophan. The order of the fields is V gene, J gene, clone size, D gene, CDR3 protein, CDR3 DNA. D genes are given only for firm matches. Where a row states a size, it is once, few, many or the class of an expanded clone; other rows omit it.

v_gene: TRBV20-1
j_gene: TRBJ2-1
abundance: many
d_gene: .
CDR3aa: CSANPAGWTPYNEQFF
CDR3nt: TGCAGTGCCAACCCGGCGGGATGGACCCCATACAATGAGCAGTTCTTC

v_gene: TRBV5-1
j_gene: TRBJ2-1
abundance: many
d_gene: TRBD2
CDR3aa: CASSLLLASNEQFF
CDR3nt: TGCGCCAGCAGCTTGCTACTAGCGAGCAATGAGCAGTTCTTC

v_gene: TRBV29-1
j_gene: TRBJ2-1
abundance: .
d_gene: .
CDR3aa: CSVEDGAGSYNEQFF
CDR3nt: TGCAGCGTTGAAGATGGGGCAGGCTCCTACAATGAGCAGTTCTTC

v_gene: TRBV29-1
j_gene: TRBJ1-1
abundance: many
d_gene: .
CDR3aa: CSVVDWGTEAFF
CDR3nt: TGCAGCGTTGTAGATTGGGGGACTGAAGCTTTCTTT

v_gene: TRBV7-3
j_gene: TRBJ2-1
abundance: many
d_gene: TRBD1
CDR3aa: CASSLGQGAKNEQFF
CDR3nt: TGTGCCAGCAGCTTGGGACAGGGGGCGAAAAATGAGCAGTTCTTC

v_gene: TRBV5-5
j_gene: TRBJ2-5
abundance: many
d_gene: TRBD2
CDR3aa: CASSRLALETQYF
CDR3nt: TGTGCCAGCAGCCGACTAGCGCTGGAGACCCAGTACTTC

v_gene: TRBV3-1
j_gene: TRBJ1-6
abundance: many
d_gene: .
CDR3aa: CASSQDRPSRALHF
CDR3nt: TGTGCCAGCAGCCAAGATCGACCGAGCCGTGCCCTCCACTTT

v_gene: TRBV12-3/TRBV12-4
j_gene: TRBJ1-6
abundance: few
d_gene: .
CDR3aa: CASSPRGFNNSPLHF
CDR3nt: TGTGCCAGCAGTCCGCGGGGGTTTAATAATTCACCCCTCCACTTT

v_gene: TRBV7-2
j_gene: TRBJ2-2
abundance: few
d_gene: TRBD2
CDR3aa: CASSLGLARTGELFF
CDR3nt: TGTGCCAGCAGCTTAGGACTAGCGCGGACCGGGGAGCTGTTTTTT

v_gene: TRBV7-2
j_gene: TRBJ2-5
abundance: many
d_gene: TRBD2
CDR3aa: CASRGTSGILQETQYF
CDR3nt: TGTGCCAGCAGAGGGACTAGCGGGATCTTACAAGAGACCCAGTACTTC

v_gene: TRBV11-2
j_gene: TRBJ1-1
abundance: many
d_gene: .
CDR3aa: CASSHGLAFF
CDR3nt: TGTGCCAGCAGCCACGGCCTAGCTTTCTTT

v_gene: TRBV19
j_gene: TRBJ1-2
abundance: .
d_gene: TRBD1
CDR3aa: CASRMGQLYGYTF
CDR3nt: TGTGCCAGTAGAATGGGACAGTTATATGGCTACACCTTC

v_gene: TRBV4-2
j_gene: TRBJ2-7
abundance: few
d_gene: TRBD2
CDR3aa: CASSRERGSYEQYF
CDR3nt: TGTGCCAGCAGCCGAGAGCGGGGTTCCTACGAGCAGTACTTC

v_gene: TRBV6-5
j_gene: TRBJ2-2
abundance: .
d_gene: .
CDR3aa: CASSLKVVFTGELFF
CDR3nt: TGTGCCAGCAGTTTAAAGGTGGTTTTCACCGGGGAGCTGTTTTTT

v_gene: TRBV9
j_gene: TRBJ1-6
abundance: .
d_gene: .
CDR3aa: CASSAGPIGSSYNSPLHF
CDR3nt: TGTGCCAGCAGCGCCGGCCCAATAGGAAGCTCCTATAATTCACCCCTCCACTTT

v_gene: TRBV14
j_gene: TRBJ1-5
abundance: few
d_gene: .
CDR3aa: CASSPGKGLPQHF
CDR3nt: TGTGCCAGCAGCCCCGGGAAGGGACTGCCCCAGCATTTT

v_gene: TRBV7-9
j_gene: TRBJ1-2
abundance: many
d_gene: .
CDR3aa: CASSLGAGAEGNYGYTF
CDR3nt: TGTGCCAGCAGCTTAGGGGCTGGGGCCGAAGGTAACTATGGCTACACCTTC

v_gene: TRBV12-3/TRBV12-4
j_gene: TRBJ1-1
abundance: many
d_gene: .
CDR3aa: CASSPQVEAFF
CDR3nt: TGTGCCAGCAGTCCTCAAGTTGAAGCTTTCTTT

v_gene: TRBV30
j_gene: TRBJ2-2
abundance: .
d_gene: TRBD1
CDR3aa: CAWSLQGATGELFF
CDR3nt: TGTGCCTGGAGTCTACAGGGGGCCACCGGGGAGCTGTTTTTT

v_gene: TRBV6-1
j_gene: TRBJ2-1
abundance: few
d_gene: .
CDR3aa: CASQGPVYNEQFF
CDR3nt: TGTGCCAGCCAAGGGCCGGTTTACAATGAGCAGTTCTTC

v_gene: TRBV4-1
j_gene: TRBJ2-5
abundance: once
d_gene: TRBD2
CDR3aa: CASSQTSGETQYF
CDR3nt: TGCGCCAGCAGCCAAACTAGCGGAGAGACCCAGTACTTC

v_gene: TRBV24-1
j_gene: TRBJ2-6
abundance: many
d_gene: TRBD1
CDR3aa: CATSDSRRDRYSGANVLTF
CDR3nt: TGTGCCACCAGTGATTCGAGAAGGGACAGGTACTCTGGGGCCAACGTCCTGACTTTC

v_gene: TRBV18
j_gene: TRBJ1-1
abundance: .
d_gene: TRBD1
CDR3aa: CASSGTGANTEAFF
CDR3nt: TGTGCCAGCTCGGGTACAGGGGCGAACACTGAAGCTTTCTTT

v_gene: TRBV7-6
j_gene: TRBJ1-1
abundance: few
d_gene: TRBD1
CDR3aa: CASSQTGGDTEAFF
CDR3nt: TGTGCCAGCAGCCAAACAGGGGGAGACACTGAAGCTTTCTTT

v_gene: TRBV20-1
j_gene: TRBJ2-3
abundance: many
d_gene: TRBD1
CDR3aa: CSADRGQGADTQYF
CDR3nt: TGCAGTGCCGACCGAGGACAGGGGGCAGATACGCAGTATTTT

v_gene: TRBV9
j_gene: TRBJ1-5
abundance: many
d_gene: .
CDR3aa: CASSPRGETWQPQHF
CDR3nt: TGTGCCAGCAGCCCCCGCGGGGAGACGTGGCAGCCCCAGCATTTT

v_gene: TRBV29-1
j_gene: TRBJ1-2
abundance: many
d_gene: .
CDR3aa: CSVLPSAYGYTF
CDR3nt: TGCAGCGTCCTTCCCAGTGCGTATGGCTACACCTTC

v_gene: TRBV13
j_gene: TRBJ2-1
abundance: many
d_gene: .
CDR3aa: CASSPPRGEDINEQFF
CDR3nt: TGTGCCAGCAGCCCCCCAAGAGGGGAGGACATCAATGAGCAGTTCTTC

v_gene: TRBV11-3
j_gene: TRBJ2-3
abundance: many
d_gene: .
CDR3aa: CASSLEVDTQYF
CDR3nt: TGTGCCAGCAGCTTAGAGGTCGATACGCAGTATTTT

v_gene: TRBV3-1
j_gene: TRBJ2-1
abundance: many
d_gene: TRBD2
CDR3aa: CASSPTSSYYNEQFF
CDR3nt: TGTGCCAGCAGCCCGACTAGCAGCTACTACAATGAGCAGTTCTTC

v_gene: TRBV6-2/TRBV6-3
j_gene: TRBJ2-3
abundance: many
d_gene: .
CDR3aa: CASSYVDTQYF
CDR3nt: TGTGCCAGCAGTTATGTCGATACGCAGTATTTT

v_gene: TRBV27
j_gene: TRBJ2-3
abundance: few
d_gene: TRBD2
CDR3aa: CASSPSSGTSGWRTDTQYF
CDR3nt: TGTGCCAGCAGTCCCTCTTCCGGGACTAGCGGCTGGCGCACAGATACGCAGTATTTT

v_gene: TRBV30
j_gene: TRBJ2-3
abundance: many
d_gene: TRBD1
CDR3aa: CAWSTKGQGSDTQYF
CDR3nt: TGTGCCTGGAGTACTAAAGGACAGGGGTCAGATACGCAGTATTTT

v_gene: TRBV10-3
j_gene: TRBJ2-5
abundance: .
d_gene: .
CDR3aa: CAISDSGLETQYF
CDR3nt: TGTGCCATCAGTGATTCTGGGCTGGAGACCCAGTACTTC

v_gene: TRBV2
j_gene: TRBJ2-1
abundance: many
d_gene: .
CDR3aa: CASNSGSYNEQFF
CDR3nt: TGTGCCAGCAATTCAGGTTCCTACAATGAGCAGTTCTTC

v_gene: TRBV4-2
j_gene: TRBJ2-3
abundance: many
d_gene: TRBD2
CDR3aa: CASSQSSGRFTDTQYF
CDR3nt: TGTGCCAGCAGCCAGTCTAGCGGGAGGTTCACAGATACGCAGTATTTT

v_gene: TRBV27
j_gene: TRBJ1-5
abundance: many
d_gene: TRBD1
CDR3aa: CATRQGIGQRNQPQHF
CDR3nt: TGTGCCACTCGACAGGGAATCGGCCAGCGCAATCAGCCCCAGCATTTT

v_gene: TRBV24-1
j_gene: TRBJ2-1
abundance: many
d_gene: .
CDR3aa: CATSDDGYNNEQFF
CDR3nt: TGTGCCACCAGTGATGACGGGTATAACAATGAGCAGTTCTTC

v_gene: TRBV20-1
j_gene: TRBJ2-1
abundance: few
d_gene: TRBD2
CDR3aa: CSARRLAGGSSYNEQFF
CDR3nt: TGCAGTGCTAGGCGGCTAGCGGGAGGGTCATCCTACAATGAGCAGTTCTTC

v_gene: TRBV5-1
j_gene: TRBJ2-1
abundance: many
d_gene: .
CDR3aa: CATHWGENNNEQFF
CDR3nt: TGCGCCACCCATTGGGGGGAGAATAACAATGAGCAGTTCTTC

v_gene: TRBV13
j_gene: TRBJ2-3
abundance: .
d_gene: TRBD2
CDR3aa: CASSLEKAGAVTDTQYF
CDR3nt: TGTGCCAGCAGTCTCGAGAAGGCGGGAGCGGTGACAGATACGCAGTATTTT

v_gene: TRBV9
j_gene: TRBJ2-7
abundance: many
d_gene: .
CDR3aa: CASSVDGYYEQYF
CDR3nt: TGTGCCAGCAGCGTGGACGGCTACTACGAGCAGTACTTC

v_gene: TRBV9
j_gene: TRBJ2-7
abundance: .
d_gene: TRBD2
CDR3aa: CASSPGTSGGYEQYF
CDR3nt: TGTGCCAGCAGCCCCGGGACTAGCGGGGGGTACGAGCAGTACTTC

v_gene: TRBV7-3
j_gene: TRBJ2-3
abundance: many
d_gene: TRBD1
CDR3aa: CASSPNRGLEDTQYF
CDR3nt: TGTGCCAGCAGCCCCAACAGGGGTTTGGAAGATACGCAGTATTTT

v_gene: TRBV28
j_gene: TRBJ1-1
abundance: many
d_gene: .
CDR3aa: CASSRQTMNTEAFF
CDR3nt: TGTGCCAGCAGCCGACAGACCATGAACACTGAAGCTTTCTTT

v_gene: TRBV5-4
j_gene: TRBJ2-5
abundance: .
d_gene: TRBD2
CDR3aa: CASSLEASGPETQYF
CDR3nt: TGTGCCAGCAGCTTGGAGGCTAGCGGTCCGGAGACCCAGTACTTC

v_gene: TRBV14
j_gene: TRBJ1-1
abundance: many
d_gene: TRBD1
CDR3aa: CASSGRGPGGNTEAFF
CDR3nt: TGTGCCAGCAGCGGACGCGGCCCAGGGGGGAACACTGAAGCTTTCTTT

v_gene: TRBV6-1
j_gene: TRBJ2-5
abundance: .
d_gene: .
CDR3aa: CASKPGNRYQETQYF
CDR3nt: TGTGCCAGCAAACCCGGAAACAGGTACCAAGAGACCCAGTACTTC

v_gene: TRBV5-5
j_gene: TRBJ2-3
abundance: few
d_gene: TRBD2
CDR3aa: CASSPPGGLAISTDTQYF
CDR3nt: TGTGCCAGCAGCCCACCTGGGGGACTAGCGATAAGCACAGATACGCAGTATTTT

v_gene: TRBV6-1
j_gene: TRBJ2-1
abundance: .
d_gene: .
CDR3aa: CASGGDFEQFF
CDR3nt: TGTGCCAGCGGCGGGGACTTCGAGCAGTTCTTC

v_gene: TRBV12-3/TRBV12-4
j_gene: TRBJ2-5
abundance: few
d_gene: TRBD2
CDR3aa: CASTQAGGRETQYF
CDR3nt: TGTGCCAGCACCCAGGCGGGGGGCAGAGAGACCCAGTACTTC

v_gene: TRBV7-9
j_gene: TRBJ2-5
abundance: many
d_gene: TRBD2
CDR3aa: CASSSPLGGSRQTQYF
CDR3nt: TGTGCCAGCAGCTCACCCTTGGGCGGGAGTCGACAGACCCAGTACTTC

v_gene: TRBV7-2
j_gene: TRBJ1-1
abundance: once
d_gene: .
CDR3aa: CASSLALRTAKAFF
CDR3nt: TGTGCCAGCAGCTTAGCGCTTCGGACAGCAAAAGCTTTCTTT

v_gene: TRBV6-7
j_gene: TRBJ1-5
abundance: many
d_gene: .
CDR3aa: CAGCGGASNQPQHF
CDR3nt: TGTGCTGGTTGTGGGGGGGCAAGTAATCAGCCCCAGCATTTT

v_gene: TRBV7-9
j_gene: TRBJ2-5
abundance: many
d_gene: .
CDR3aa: CASSLRFQVGETQYF
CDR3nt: TGTGCCAGCAGCTTACGGTTCCAGGTGGGAGAGACCCAGTACTTC

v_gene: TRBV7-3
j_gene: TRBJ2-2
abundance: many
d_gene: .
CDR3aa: CASRSTGTGELFF
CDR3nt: TGTGCCAGCAGATCGACAGGCACCGGGGAGCTGTTTTTT

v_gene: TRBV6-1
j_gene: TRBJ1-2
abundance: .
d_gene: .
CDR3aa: CASSEEAQGHGYTF
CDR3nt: TGTGCCAGCAGTGAAGAGGCACAGGGACATGGCTACACCTTC

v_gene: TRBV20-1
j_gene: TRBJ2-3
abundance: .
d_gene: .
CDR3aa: CSARARERSFTDTQYF
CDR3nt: TGCAGTGCTAGAGCAAGGGAGCGGAGCTTCACAGATACGCAGTATTTT